Presented here are 9 T cell receptor beta chains from one specimen sequenced in a study of CD8+CD57+ T cells in acquired aplastic anemia (dated by TCRdb to between 2017 and 2018). Sequencing took place on an Illumina HiSeq 2000. Profiling of TCR beta VDJ combinations and CDR3 sequences used genomic DNA as the template. The public sequencing data were trimmed at Q25 with fastp and processed into clonotypes with MiXCR by TCRdb, which kept only in-frame beta chains. Each CDR3 protein appears once, grouped with its most common genes and DNA. The sample table records around 80,000 distinct CDR3 sequences; roughly 72% of these occur just once. More than 80% of the sample comes from the top ten. The patients picked for sequencing were ones in whom flow cytometry had shown an expansion of CD8+CD57+ cells. The sample was sorted CD4+, CD8+, or CD8+CD57+ T cells (not recorded which) from PBMCs. Source of these receptors: a human donor with aplastic anemia.

This clonotype was seen only once. The chain joins TRBV19 to TRBJ1-2; 7 bases map to TRBD1. The germline V gene has CDR1 LNHDA and CDR2 SQIVND (reference sequence). The CDR3 spans 14 residues. V shed 6 bases, J shed 4 bases, and the junction held 8 bases outside the gene matches. The CDR3, as DNA: TGTGCCAGTAGACGACAGGGCGAGGGCTATGGCTACACCTTC. Protein sequence: CASRRQGEGYGYTF.

CDR3 loop: CSAGMWWGGSGANVLTF. The CDR3 bases are TGCAGTGCTGGCATGTGGTGGGGGGGGTCTGGGGCCAACGTCCTGACTTTC. V and J are TRBV20-1 and TRBJ2-6; 7 bases fit TRBD2. This CDR3 comprises 17 residues. Losses at the gene ends were 5 bases for V and 1 base for J; bases not matched to a gene: 11. Germline V gene data show CDR1 as DFQATT and CDR2 as SNEGSKA (reference sequence).

V gene TRBV20-1 combines with J gene TRBJ1-2, with 7 bases matching TRBD1. J gave up 12 bases and V 2 bases, and 12 bases lay outside the gene matches. Germline lookup yields CDR1 DFQATT and CDR2 SNEGSKA (reference sequence). The CDR3 totals 13 residues. As DNA, the CDR3 is TGCAGTGCTAGAAGTGAGGGGGCAAGGCCGAACACCTTC. Amino acids: CSARSEGARPNTF.

This clonotype was seen a few times. The chain is built from TRBV15 and TRBJ2-7; 9 bases agree with TRBD1. V was pared by 4 bases and J by 7 bases, with 8 bases of the junction left unmatched. Per the germline V gene, CDR1 is LNHNV and CDR2 is YYDKDF (reference sequence). This CDR3 is 14 amino acids long. The CDR3 spells CATSTPGQGYEQYF. The CDR3 coding sequence is TGTGCCACCAGCACACCGGGACAGGGATATGAGCAGTACTTC.

This clonotype has only a few counts. The chain combines TRBV11-2 with TRBJ2-1, with 11 bases lining up with TRBD2. Trimming cost V 5 bases and J 7 bases; bases outside gene matches: 10. Germline V gives CDR1 SGHAT, CDR2 FQNNGV. This CDR3 is 16 amino acids long. The CDR3 DNA sequence: TGTGCCAGCAGCATGGGACTAGCGGAACCTCTGAATGAGCAGTTCTTC. Translation gives CASSMGLAEPLNEQFF.

For the CDR3, the DNA is TGCAGCGTCCTTACTAGCGGGAGTGTCTATGAGCAGTTCTTC. This translates into CSVLTSGSVYEQFF. V usage is TRBV29-1 and J usage is TRBJ2-1, with 11 bases identical to TRBD2. CDR1 is SQVTM and CDR2 is ANQGSEA in the germline V gene. The CDR3 is 14 residues long. Losses at the gene ends were 6 bases for V and 8 bases for J; bases not matched to a gene: 9.

The gene calls are TRBV19 and TRBJ2-5; D might be TRBD2 (6 bases). Trimming removed 4 bases at V and 2 bases at J, with 14 bases between. From germline, CDR1 is LNHDA and CDR2 SQIVND (reference sequence). There are 15 residues in the CDR3. Here the CDR3 DNA reads TGTGCCAGTAGTACCAATCACGGGGGACAAGAGACCCAGTACTTC. Protein: CASSTNHGGQETQYF.

The chain recombines TRBV7-9 with TRBJ1-2; a possible D gene is TRBD1 (6 bases). The CDR3 spans 13 residues. CDR1 is SEHNR and CDR2 is FQNEAQ in the germline V gene (reference sequence). The ends were cut back, 5 bases at V and 4 bases at J, with 11 bases in the middle. The CDR3 DNA sequence: TGTGCCAGCAGCCGACAGGTTGTCTATGGCTACACCTTC. Residues: CASSRQVVYGYTF.

Points on this clonotype: A much larger clone lies a single base off, so this may be a read error. This likely comes from a read error, as the CDR3 has no conserved phenylalanine or tryptophan at its end. The genes are TRBV20-1 and TRBJ2-7; 9 bases are a match to TRBD1. The CDR3 runs 17 residues. Looked up from germline, CDR1 is DFQATT and CDR2 is SNEGSKA (reference sequence). With 0 bases clipped from V and 0 bases from J, the junction kept 9 bases outside the gene matches. DNA for the CDR3: TGCAGTGCTAGAGATGAAGTCCCGACAGGGGGCTCCTACGAGCAGTACTTA. Protein product: CSARDEVPTGGSYEQYL.